This entry describes one TCR beta chain. Antigen specificity is unknown. This CDR3 is 15 amino acids long. Germline trimming cut 6 bases from V and 4 bases from J; bases unmatched to any gene: 8. Germline V lookup: CDR1 MNHNS, CDR2 SASEGT. Time point of the sample: cycle 4 day 1 (C4D1), after 6 weeks of nivolumab. No patient escaped relapse after autologous stem cell transplantation, and brentuximab vedotin exposure varied. Complete response, partial response or progressive disease was recorded as best response. The record originates from a study of PD-1 blockade in classical Hodgkin lymphoma. Study conclusions and caveats: As was reported, newly diagnosed patients showed lower baseline TCR diversity than healthy donors did. The origin of the repertoire differences remains undefined, with disease activity or prior therapy as possible causes.

Sequenced by immunoSEQ multiplex PCR; TCRdb stores in-frame clones only, minus some. The sample lists under 40,000 clones; 77% were seen once. This receptor was taken from a human donor with classical Hodgkin lymphoma. The chain links TRBV6-1 to TRBJ1-1, with 10 positions matching TRBD1. The sample here was peripheral blood mononuclear cells (PBMCs), taken before the fourth cycle of nivolumab. CDR3 in amino acids: CASSRVGQGPTEAFF. CDR3 in DNA: TGTGCCAGCAGCCGTGTGGGACAGGGGCCCACTGAAGCTTTCTTT.